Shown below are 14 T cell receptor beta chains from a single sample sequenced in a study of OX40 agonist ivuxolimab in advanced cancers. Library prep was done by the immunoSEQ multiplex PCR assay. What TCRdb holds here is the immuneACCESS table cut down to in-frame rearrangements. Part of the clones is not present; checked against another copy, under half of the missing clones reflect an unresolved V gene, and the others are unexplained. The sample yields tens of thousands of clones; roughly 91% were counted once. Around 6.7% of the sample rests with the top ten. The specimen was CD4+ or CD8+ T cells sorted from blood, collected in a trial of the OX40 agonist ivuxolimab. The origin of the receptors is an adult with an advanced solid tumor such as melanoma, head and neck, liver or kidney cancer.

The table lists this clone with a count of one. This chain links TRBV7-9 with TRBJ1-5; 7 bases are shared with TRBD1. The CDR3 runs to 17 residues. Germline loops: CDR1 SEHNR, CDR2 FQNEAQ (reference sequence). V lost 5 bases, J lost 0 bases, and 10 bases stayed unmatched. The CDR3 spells CASSQTTGEVSNQPQHF. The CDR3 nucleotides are TGTGCCAGCAGCCAGACCACAGGGGAAGTTAGCAATCAGCCCCAGCATTTT.

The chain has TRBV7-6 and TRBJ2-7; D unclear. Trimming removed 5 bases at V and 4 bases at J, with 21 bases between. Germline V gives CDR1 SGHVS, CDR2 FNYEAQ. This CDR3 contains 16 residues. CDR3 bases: TGTGCCAGCAGCCCAATAACCGGTCGATTTATGTACGAGCAGTACTTC. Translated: CASSPITGRFMYEQYF.

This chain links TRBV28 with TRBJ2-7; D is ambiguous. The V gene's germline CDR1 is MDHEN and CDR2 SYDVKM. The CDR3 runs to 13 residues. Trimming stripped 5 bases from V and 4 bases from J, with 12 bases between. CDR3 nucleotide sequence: TGTGCCAGCAGTACCGTTGGTAGATACGAGCAGTACGTC. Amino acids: CASSTVGRYEQYV.

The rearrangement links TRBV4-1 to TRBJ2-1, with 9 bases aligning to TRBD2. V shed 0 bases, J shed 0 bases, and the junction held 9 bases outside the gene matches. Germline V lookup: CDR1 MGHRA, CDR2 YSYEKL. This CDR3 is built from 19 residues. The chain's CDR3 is CASSQDAPRGGASYNEQFF. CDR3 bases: TGCGCCAGCAGCCAAGATGCCCCCCGCGGGGGGGCCTCCTACAATGAGCAGTTCTTC.

The CDR3 coding sequence is TGTGCCAGCAGCCCGCGGGGAGCTAGCAATCAGCCCCAGCATTTT. As protein: CASSPRGASNQPQHF. This sequence joins TRBV6-5 and TRBJ1-5; no clear D gene. The CDR3 spans 15 residues. Germline V lookup: CDR1 MNHEY, CDR2 SVGAGI. Trimming stripped 6 bases from V and 0 bases from J, with 12 bases between.

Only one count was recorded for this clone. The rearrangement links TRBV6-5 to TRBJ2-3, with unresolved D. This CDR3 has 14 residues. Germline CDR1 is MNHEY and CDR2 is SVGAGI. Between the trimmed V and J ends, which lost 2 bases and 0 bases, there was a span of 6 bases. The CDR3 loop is CASSYGVSTDTQYF. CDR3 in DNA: TGTGCCAGCAGTTACGGGGTGAGCACAGATACGCAGTATTTT.

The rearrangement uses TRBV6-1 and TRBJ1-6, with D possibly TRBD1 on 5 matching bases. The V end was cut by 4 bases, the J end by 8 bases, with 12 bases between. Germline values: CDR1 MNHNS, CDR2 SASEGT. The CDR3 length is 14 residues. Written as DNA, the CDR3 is TGTGCCAGCAGTGGGGGCAGCGGTTATTCACCCCTCCACTTT. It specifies CASSGGSGYSPLHF.

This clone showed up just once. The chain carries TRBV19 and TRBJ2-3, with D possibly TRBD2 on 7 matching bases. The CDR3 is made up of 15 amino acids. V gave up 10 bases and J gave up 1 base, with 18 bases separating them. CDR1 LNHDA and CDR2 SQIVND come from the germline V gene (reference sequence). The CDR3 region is CATKRGGLRTDTQYF. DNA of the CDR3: TGTGCCACCAAGAGGGGGGGGCTACGCACAGATACGCAGTATTTT.

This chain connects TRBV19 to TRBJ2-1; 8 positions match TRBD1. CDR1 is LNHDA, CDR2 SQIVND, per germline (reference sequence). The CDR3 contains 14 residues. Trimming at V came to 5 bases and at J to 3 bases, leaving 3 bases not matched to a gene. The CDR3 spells CASSVTGGYNEQFF. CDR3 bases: TGTGCCAGTAGTGTTACAGGGGGCTACAATGAGCAGTTCTTC.

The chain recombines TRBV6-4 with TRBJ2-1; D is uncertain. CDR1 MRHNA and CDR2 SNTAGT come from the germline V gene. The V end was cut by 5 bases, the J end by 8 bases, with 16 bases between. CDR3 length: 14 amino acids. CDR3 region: CASSYHPRNDEQFF. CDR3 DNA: TGTGCCAGCAGTTACCATCCCCGGAACGATGAGCAGTTCTTC.

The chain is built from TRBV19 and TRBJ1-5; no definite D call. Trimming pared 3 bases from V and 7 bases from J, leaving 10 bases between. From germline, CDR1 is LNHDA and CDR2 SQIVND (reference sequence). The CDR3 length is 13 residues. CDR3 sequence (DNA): TGTGCCAGTAGTATGAGTTCCATCCAGCCCCAGCATTTT. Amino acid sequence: CASSMSSIQPQHF.

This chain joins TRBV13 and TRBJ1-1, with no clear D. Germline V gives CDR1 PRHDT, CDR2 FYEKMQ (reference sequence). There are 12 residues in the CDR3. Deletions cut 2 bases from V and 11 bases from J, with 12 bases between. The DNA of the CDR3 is TGTGCCAGCAGCTTATTACGAGGGAGGGCTTTCTTT. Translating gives CASSLLRGRAFF.

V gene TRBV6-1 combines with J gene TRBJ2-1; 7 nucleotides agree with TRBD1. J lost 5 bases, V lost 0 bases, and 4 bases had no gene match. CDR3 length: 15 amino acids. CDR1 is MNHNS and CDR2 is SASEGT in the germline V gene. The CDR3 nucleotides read TGTGCCAGCAGTGAAGCAGGGGGCTTCGACAATGAGCAGTTCTTC. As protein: CASSEAGGFDNEQFF.

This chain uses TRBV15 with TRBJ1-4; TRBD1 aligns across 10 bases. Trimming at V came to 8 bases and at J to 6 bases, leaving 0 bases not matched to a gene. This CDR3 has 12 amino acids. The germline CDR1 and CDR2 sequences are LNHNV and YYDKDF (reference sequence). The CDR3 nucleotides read TGTGCCACCGGGACAGGGGATGAAAAACTGTTTTTT. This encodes CATGTGDEKLFF.